The T cell receptor beta chain under discussion was sequenced for a study of blood T cell repertoires in COVID-19. Study-level information: Material from acute and convalescent COVID-19 was sourced from the United States, Italy and Spain. PBMCs, B-cell-depleted T cells, or T cells provided the cDNA or gDNA that made up the material.

Cohort allocation depended upon clinical history that participants reported. As originally analysed: Reference gene primer amplification gave nucleated cell count estimates. Assay: immunoSEQ multiplex PCR; the TCRdb copy retains only in-frame clones and omits some. The V and J calls and clone size were taken over from that table, and D and trimming were inferred from the DNA. The sample lists some 410,000 clones, 70% to 90% seen once, with 0.95% to 1% in the top ten. This TCR was sampled from a woman between 25 and 40 years old with acute COVID-19. The sample was PBMCs or T cells enriched from blood (not recorded which).

The CDR3 loop reads CASSLDSGGADEQYF. The DNA for the CDR3 is TGTGCCAGCAGCTTAGATAGCGGGGGGGCCGACGAGCAGTACTTC. The chain is built from TRBV13 and TRBJ2-7; 11 positions agree with TRBD2. The CDR3 consists of 15 residues. The germline gives CDR1 PRHDT, CDR2 FYEKMQ (reference sequence). The trim removed 1 base at V and 5 bases at J, leaving 4 bases unmatched.